This T cell receptor beta chain was recorded in a study of control samples from healthy donors and cancer patients. This clone appeared a single time. There are 13 residues in the CDR3. Trimming pared 3 bases from V and 1 base from J, leaving 10 bases between. Germline V gene data show CDR1 as DFQATT and CDR2 as SNEGSKA (reference sequence). TCRdb's copy holds only in-frame clones and misses some; the assay was immunoSEQ multiplex PCR. Here the sample spans 95,000 to 130,000 clones, about 94% being singletons. Sequenced material: blood. J is TRBJ2-7 and V is TRBV20-1, with D uncertain. The TCR comes from a man between 25 and 39 years old in good health. CDR3 sequence (DNA): TGCAGTGCTAGTGAAGACGTATCCTACGAGCAGTACTTC. It specifies CSASEDVSYEQYF.